The next 5 T cell receptor beta chains were all read from a single sample in a study of T cells in localized non-small cell lung cancer. Assay: immunoSEQ multiplex PCR; the TCRdb copy retains only in-frame clones and omits some. The table shows about 45,000 clones, with roughly 79% occurring only once. Here the sequenced sample was peripheral blood mononuclear cells, taken before any cancer treatment. These receptors came from a man aged 35 to 69 with stage III lung adenocarcinoma.

This chain links TRBV6-6 with TRBJ2-1; 7 positions match TRBD2. V dropped 8 bases and J dropped 0; count of bases not matched to a gene: 7. Germline V gives CDR1 MNHNY, CDR2 SVGAGI (reference sequence). CDR3 length: 15 amino acids. CDR3 sequence: CASGTGGSSYNEQFF. The CDR3 DNA reads as TGTGCCAGCGGAACCGGGGGGAGCTCCTACAATGAGCAGTTCTTC.

V is TRBV9 and J is TRBJ2-2; unclear D gene. Looked up from germline, CDR1 is SGDLS and CDR2 is YYNGEE. The CDR3 has 14 residues. The V and J ends lost 1 base and 1 base respectively, with 5 bases between them. CDR3 sequence: CASSVHLNTGELFF. The CDR3 coding sequence is TGTGCCAGCAGCGTACATTTGAACACCGGGGAGCTGTTTTTT.

The chain has TRBV6-5 and TRBJ1-4; D might be TRBD1 (5 bases). CDR1 is MNHEY and CDR2 is SVGAGI in the germline V gene. The ends were cut back, 2 bases at V and 6 bases at J, with 13 bases in the middle. The CDR3 extends over 15 amino acids. The CDR3 region is CASSYLWRGDEKLFF. The DNA for the CDR3 is TGTGCCAGCAGTTACCTCTGGAGAGGGGATGAAAAACTGTTTTTT.

Comment on this clone: Its ends do not fully match the called genes, so a read error is possible. Other DNA sequences in this specimen translate into the identical CDR3. The V gene is TRBV7-8, the J gene TRBJ2-4, with 8 bases identical to TRBD1. The CDR3 covers 14 residues. Germline values: CDR1 SGHVS, CDR2 FQNEAQ. The chain's CDR3 is CASSPGTGTNIQYF. For the CDR3, the DNA is TGCGCCAGCAGCCCCGGGACAGGTACAAACATTCAGTACTTC.

This clone has a single count. The rearrangement links TRBV20-1 to TRBJ1-1, with 7 bases that match TRBD1. The ends lost 5 bases at V and 5 bases at J; junction bases unmatched: 2. The CDR3 spans 11 residues. The germline V gene encodes CDR1 DFQATT and CDR2 SNEGSKA (reference sequence). The CDR3 bases are TGCAGTGCTTACAGGGGTACTGAAGCTTTCTTT. The encoded protein is CSAYRGTEAFF.